This section outlines one T cell receptor beta chain sequence together with its context. Its antigen is as yet unknown. This entry comes from a study of blood T cells in healthy people across ages. Study-level findings and limits: Both naive CD4+ cell counts and diversity were greater in long-lived donors than in aged donors. A roughly linear age-dependent decrease characterized TCR beta diversity per million T cells.

Germline V gene sequence: CDR1 SGHTA, CDR2 FQGTGA. The CDR3 runs 14 residues. V was clipped by 0 bases and J by 3 bases, with 5 bases between them. Then a second PCR, running about 6 to 11 cycles, was carried out with a sample-barcoded 5' primer and a J-beta primer mix. MiXCR, run by TCRdb on the 5' RACE reads, gives a single entry per CDR3 protein. The sample contains 850,000 to 1,100,000 distinct CDR3 sequences, more than 30% of which appear only once. The donors, aged roughly 6 to 90, were healthy Caucasians from Russia. Isolation yielded PBMCs, at least 7 million per sample, in every case. The V gene is TRBV7-3, the J gene TRBJ2-2; D not certain. This clonotype was obtained from a man between 18 and 29 years old in good health. Sequencing was done on a sample of blood. For the CDR3, the DNA is TGTGCCAGCAGCTTAACAAAGGACACCGGGGAGCTGTTTTTT. Translated: CASSLTKDTGELFF.